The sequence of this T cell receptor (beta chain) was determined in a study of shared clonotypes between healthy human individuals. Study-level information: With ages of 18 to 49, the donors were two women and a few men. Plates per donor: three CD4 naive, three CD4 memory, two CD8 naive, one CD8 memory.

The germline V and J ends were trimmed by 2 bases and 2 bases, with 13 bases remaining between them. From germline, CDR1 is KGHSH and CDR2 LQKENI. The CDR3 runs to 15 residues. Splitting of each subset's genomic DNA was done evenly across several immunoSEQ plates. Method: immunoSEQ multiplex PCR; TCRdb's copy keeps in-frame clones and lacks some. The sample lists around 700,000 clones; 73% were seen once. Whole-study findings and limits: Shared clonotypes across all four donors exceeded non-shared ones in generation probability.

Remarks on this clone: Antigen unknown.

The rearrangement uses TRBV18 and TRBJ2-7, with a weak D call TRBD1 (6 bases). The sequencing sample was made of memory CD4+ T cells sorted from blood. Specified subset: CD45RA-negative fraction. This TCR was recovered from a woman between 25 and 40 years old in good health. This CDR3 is CASSPMTGSTYEQYF. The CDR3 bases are TGTGCCAGCTCACCAATGACAGGTTCTACCTACGAGCAGTACTTC.